The 19 T cell receptor beta chains below were found in one sample sequenced in a study of blood T cells in healthy people across ages. It was with a sample-barcoded 5' primer and a J-beta primer mix that a second PCR of about 6 to 12 cycles was run. TCRdb analysed the 5' RACE reads with MiXCR anew, one entry per CDR3 protein. The sample lists 700,000 to 850,000 distinct CDR3 sequences, 35% to 40% occurring once. Material for sequencing was blood. The source of these receptors is a man aged 18-30 years in good health.

This clonotype was recorded at least ten times. CDR3 nucleotide sequence: TGTGCCAGCAGCCAAGAATCAGCGTCGGGTGAGCAGTTCTTC. It translates to CASSQESASGEQFF. V usage is TRBV3-1 and J usage is TRBJ2-1; no firm D call. V gave up 0 bases and J gave up 9 bases, with 12 bases separating them. The CDR3 covers 14 residues. CDR1 and CDR2 (germline): LGHDT, YNNKEL (reference sequence).

The J gene is TRBJ2-5, the V gene TRBV7-9, with D possibly matching TRBD2 (6 bases). The ends were cut back, 4 bases at V and 8 bases at J, with 8 bases in the middle. CDR1 SEHNR and CDR2 FQNEAQ come from the germline V gene (reference sequence). CDR3 length equals 11 residues. The CDR3 nucleotides are TGTGCCAGCAGCTCCGGGACTACCCAGTACTTC. Residues: CASSSGTTQYF. The variable domain in full, completed from reference TRBV7-9 and TRBJ2-5, reads DTGVSQNPRHKITKRGQNVTFRCDPISEHNRLYWYRQTLGQGPEFLTYFQNEAQLEKSRLLSDRFSAERPKGSFSTLEIQRTEQGDSAMYLCASSSGTTQYFGPGTRLLVL.

The rearrangement links TRBV9 to TRBJ2-7, with D perhaps given as TRBD1 or TRBD2 (5 bases each). The V end was cut by 1 base, the J end by 7 bases, with 12 bases between. CDR1 SGDLS and CDR2 YYNGEE come from the germline V gene. CDR3 length equals 13 residues. The CDR3 bases are TGTGCCAGCAGCGTAAGGGGAGTTAATGAGCAGTACTTC. Protein sequence: CASSVRGVNEQYF.

The rearrangement joins TRBV6-1 to TRBJ1-1, with D unresolved. V shed 8 bases and J shed 8 bases, with 15 bases lying between them. The germline V gene has CDR1 MNHNS and CDR2 SASEGT. The CDR3 covers 12 residues. The CDR3 nucleotides are TGTGCCAGCGCGCATGGGCCAGCCGAAGCTTTCTTT. This translates into CASAHGPAEAFF.

The chain is built from TRBV6-6 and TRBJ1-6, with a tentative D call TRBD1 (5 bases). This CDR3 spans 13 amino acids. Germline V gene lookup returns CDR1 MNHNY and CDR2 SVGAGI (reference sequence). Trimming took off 11 bases at V and 10 bases at J, with 18 bases between the two ends. The CDR3 reads CAGSAREKSPLHF. CDR3 nucleotides: TGTGCCGGCTCTGCCAGGGAGAAGTCACCCCTCCACTTT.

This clonotype was counted between two and nine times. This chain connects TRBV20-1 to TRBJ2-1, with a tentative D call TRBD2 (5 bases). The V end lost 6 bases, the J end lost 2 bases, and 14 bases lay between the germline ends. The CDR3 spans 14 residues. The germline gives CDR1 DFQATT, CDR2 SNEGSKA (reference sequence). DNA of the CDR3: TGCAGTGCCGCTCGTTCGGGGACCTACAATGAGCAGTTCTTC. Its translation: CSAARSGTYNEQFF.

The CDR3 DNA reads TGTGCCAGCACCGGACTAGCGCCACCCTTCTACGAGCAGTACTTC. Translation gives CASTGLAPPFYEQYF. The V gene is TRBV12-3 or TRBV12-4, the J gene TRBJ2-5; TRBD2 matches 9 bases. The DNA end favors TRBJ2-7, so the J call may be wrong. The CDR3 length is 15 residues.

This clonotype came up a few times. The V and J genes are TRBV5-1 and TRBJ2-5, with TRBD1 matching over 8 bases. The germline V gene encodes CDR1 SGHRS and CDR2 YFSETQ. CDR3 length: 15 residues. Trimming at V came to 0 bases and at J to 4 bases, leaving 5 bases not matched to a gene. The CDR3 bases are TGCGCCAGCAGCTTGGACGGGACAGGAAGAGAGACCCAGTACTTC. Translated, it gives CASSLDGTGRETQYF.

This sequence joins TRBV7-2 and TRBJ2-1, with TRBD2 identical over 12 bases. The CDR3 length is 18 residues. V gave up 5 bases and J gave up 10 bases; unmatched junction bases: 18. Germline assignment: CDR1 SGHTA and CDR2 FQGNSA. The CDR3 DNA follows: TGTGCCAGCAGCCCCCGGACTAGCGGGGTATCTTTCGCAGAAGAGCAGTTCTTC. It encodes CASSPRTSGVSFAEEQFF.

This clonotype has ten or more counts. The rearrangement joins TRBV6-2 or TRBV6-3 to TRBJ2-1; D possibly corresponds to TRBD2 (6 bases). Germline-derived CDR1 and CDR2 are MNHEY and SVGEGT. V was pared by 0 bases and J by 0 bases, with 9 bases between. The CDR3 is 16 amino acids. The CDR3 protein is CASSYSGGSSYNEQFF. The CDR3 nucleotides are TGTGCCAGCAGTTACTCTGGGGGGTCCTCCTACAATGAGCAGTTCTTC.

The chain recombines TRBV5-1 with TRBJ1-2, with a tentative D call TRBD1 (6 bases). This CDR3 has 16 residues. Germline loops: CDR1 SGHRS, CDR2 YFSETQ. Trimming left V 0 bases short and J 8 bases short, with 20 bases between. The CDR3 DNA reads as TGCGCCAGCAGCTTGGGGTCCGGGGATGGGACATGGGGCTACACCTTC. This sequence encodes CASSLGSGDGTWGYTF. The entire variable domain, with the rest obtained from reference TRBV5-1 and TRBJ1-2, is as follows: KAGVTQTPRYLIKTRGQQVTLSCSPISGHRSVSWYQQTPGQGLQFLFEYFSETQRNKGNFPGRFSGRQFSNSRSEMNVSTLELGDSALYLCASSLGSGDGTWGYTFGSGTRLTVV.

The genes are TRBV7-9 and TRBJ1-2; D unclear. Trimming took 5 bases from V and 6 from J, leaving 7 bases between them. The CDR3 has 11 amino acids. Per the germline V gene, CDR1 is SEHNR and CDR2 is FQNEAQ (reference sequence). The CDR3 is CASSTRDGYTF. The CDR3 nucleotides are TGTGCCAGCAGCACCAGAGATGGCTACACCTTC.

The table lists this clonotype with many counts. The chain recombines TRBV12-3 or TRBV12-4 with TRBJ1-1; possibly TRBD1 for D (6 bases). This CDR3 comprises 14 residues. Trimming took off 1 base at V and 5 bases at J, with 11 bases between the two ends. DNA for the CDR3: TGTGCCAGCAGTTTAGGGGGGGGCGGTACTGAAGCTTTCTTT. Protein: CASSLGGGGTEAFF.

The chain couples TRBV15 to TRBJ1-3; D gene unclear. The CDR3 length is 13 residues. The ends were cut back, 0 bases at V and 4 bases at J, with 4 bases in the middle. Germline CDR1 is LNHNV and CDR2 is YYDKDF (reference sequence). CDR3 residues: CATSRDPGNTIYF. Written as DNA, the CDR3 is TGTGCCACCAGCAGAGATCCAGGAAACACCATATATTTT.

The rearrangement joins TRBV18 to TRBJ2-5; a weak D match, TRBD1 (5 bases). Germline V gene lookup returns CDR1 KGHSH and CDR2 LQKENI. This CDR3 contains 14 residues. V lost 3 bases to trimming and J lost 2 bases, with 10 bases between them. CDR3 coding DNA: TGTGCCAGCTCACCGGGGCCTAAACAAGAGACCCAGTACTTC. It translates to CASSPGPKQETQYF.

This clonotype occurred a few times. The CDR3 sequence: CASSVDRGQRSNQPQHF. Written as DNA, the CDR3 is TGTGCCAGCAGCGTAGACCGGGGCCAGCGGAGCAATCAGCCCCAGCATTTT. This chain connects TRBV9 to TRBJ1-5; TRBD1 might be the D (5 bases). The V gene lost 0 bases and the J gene lost 1 base, with 14 bases spanning the gap. This CDR3 region has 17 residues. CDR1 and CDR2 from the germline V gene are SGDLS and YYNGEE. The complete variable domain, with remaining parts taken from reference TRBV9 and TRBJ1-5, reads DSGVTQTPKHLITATGQRVTLRCSPRSGDLSVYWYQQSLDQGLQFLIQYYNGEERAKGNILERFSAQQFPDLHSELNLSSLELGDSALYFCASSVDRGQRSNQPQHFGDGTRLSIL.

The V gene is TRBV28, the J gene TRBJ1-2; D unclear. V lost 3 bases and J lost 2, with 10 bases in between. CDR1 is MDHEN and CDR2 is SYDVKM in the germline V gene. The CDR3 has 14 amino acids. The CDR3 coding sequence is TGTGCCAGCAGTTTTAGGTCACCAAACTATGGCTACACCTTC. Residues: CASSFRSPNYGYTF.

The CDR3 region has the DNA TGCAGCGTTGACGCGGGGGGCCGGGATACGCAGTATTTT. Encoded protein: CSVDAGGRDTQYF. This sequence joins TRBV29-1 and TRBJ2-3; 8 bases line up with TRBD2. The germline CDR1 and CDR2 sequences are SQVTM and ANQGSEA. The CDR3 is made up of 13 amino acids. After removal of 3 bases from V and 6 bases from J, the junction contained 5 bases not matched to a gene.

This clonotype was seen only a few times. The rearrangement uses TRBV12-3 or TRBV12-4 and TRBJ1-1; TRBD1 aligns across 7 bases. With 6 bases clipped from V and 5 bases from J, the junction kept 9 bases outside the gene matches. The CDR3 has 14 amino acids. The CDR3 sequence is CASRPAGGGTEAFF. CDR3 DNA: TGTGCCAGCAGACCCGCAGGGGGGGGGACTGAAGCTTTCTTT.